A single sample gave rise to the 31 T cell receptor beta chains below, sequenced in a study of lymphopenia after photon versus proton radiotherapy. Repertoires were generated with immunoSEQ multiplex PCR, while TCRdb's copy carries only in-frame clones and drops some. The repertoire holds 15,000 to 20,000 clones, about nine tenths seen once, with about 9.9% in the top ten. Here the sequenced sample was peripheral blood, taken from a patient treated with proton-based radiotherapy. The receptors were sampled from a man aged 70 or older with pancreatic cancer.

CDR3 nucleotide sequence: TGTGCCAGCAGCCTAACTGTTTCTAATGAAAAACTGTTTTTT. Amino acid sequence: CASSLTVSNEKLFF. The V gene is TRBV7-8, the J gene TRBJ1-4; D gene uncertain. Germline V gene sequence: CDR1 SGHVS, CDR2 FQNEAQ. With 5 bases removed from V and 3 bases from J, the gap between germline ends came to 10 bases. The CDR3 covers 14 residues.

The chain carries TRBV4-2 and TRBJ2-1; D possibly corresponds to TRBD2 (5 bases). CDR3 size: 15 residues. Germline assignment: CDR1 LGHNA and CDR2 YNFKEQ. Trimming removed 1 base at V and 7 bases at J, with 14 bases between. Here the CDR3 reads CASSQVAGLSNEQFF. As DNA, the CDR3 is TGTGCCAGCAGCCAAGTGGCGGGTCTATCAAATGAGCAGTTCTTC.

This clone was found once. The gene calls are TRBV7-9 and TRBJ1-5; 7 bases fit TRBD1. This CDR3 has 14 amino acids. The V and J ends lost 5 bases and 4 bases, in that order; junction bases with no gene match: 5. Per the germline V gene, CDR1 is SEHNR and CDR2 is FQNEAQ (reference sequence). The CDR3 coding sequence is TGTGCCAGCAGCGGGGACAGTGTTAATCAGCCCCAGCATTTT. Amino acids: CASSGDSVNQPQHF.

This clone showed up just once. The chain combines TRBV19 with TRBJ1-4, with 9 nucleotides matching TRBD1. Trimming took 2 bases from V and 6 from J; bases not matched to a gene: 10. The CDR3 has 17 amino acids. Germline V gene data show CDR1 as LNHDA and CDR2 as SQIVND (reference sequence). The CDR3 sequence is CASSILTGGPSDEKLFF. The CDR3 DNA is TGTGCCAGTAGTATACTAACAGGGGGCCCTTCGGATGAAAAACTGTTTTTT.

The V gene is TRBV6-4, the J gene TRBJ1-1; 7 bases are a match to TRBD1. With 4 bases clipped from V and 4 bases from J, the junction kept 6 bases outside the gene matches. Germline V gene sequence: CDR1 MRHNA, CDR2 SNTAGT. CDR3 length equals 14 residues. CDR3 region: CASSVETGTTEAFF. CDR3 in DNA: TGTGCCAGCAGTGTCGAGACAGGGACCACTGAAGCTTTCTTT.

This rearrangement joins TRBV2 to TRBJ2-5, with unresolved D. The V gene's germline CDR1 is SNHLY and CDR2 FYNNEI. V was shortened by 0 bases and J by 2 bases, with 13 bases between the two germline ends. There are 16 residues in the CDR3. The CDR3 DNA sequence: TGTGCCAGCAGTGAAGCGCTTCTGGGCATACAAGAGACCCAGTACTTC. Residues: CASSEALLGIQETQYF.

This chain uses TRBV18 with TRBJ1-2; D call uncertain. Trimming shortened V by 3 bases and J by 0 bases, and 11 bases separated the two germline ends. The CDR3 contains 15 residues. Germline V gene data show CDR1 as KGHSH and CDR2 as LQKENI. CDR3 DNA: TGTGCCAGCTCACCGCGGGAGGGAGCTAACTATGGCTACACCTTC. Its protein product is CASSPREGANYGYTF.

J is TRBJ2-1 and V is TRBV10-2; the match to TRBD2 covers 7 bases. Germline CDR1 is WSHSY and CDR2 is SAAADI. With 6 bases clipped from V and 5 bases from J, the junction kept 7 bases outside the gene matches. The CDR3 runs 14 residues. The CDR3 sequence is CASRWTRLNNEQFF. CDR3 nucleotide sequence: TGCGCCAGCAGGTGGACTAGGCTTAACAATGAGCAGTTCTTC.

The gene calls are TRBV7-8 and TRBJ2-1; 14 bases agree with TRBD2. The CDR3 contains 19 residues. Trimming at V came to 7 bases and at J to 2 bases, leaving 13 bases not matched to a gene. The germline gives CDR1 SGHVS, CDR2 FQNEAQ. CDR3 residues: CASTPGLAGEMAPYNEQFF. The CDR3 DNA reads as TGTGCCAGCACCCCGGGACTAGCGGGAGAGATGGCCCCCTACAATGAGCAGTTCTTC.

This clone was counted between two and nine times. The chain carries TRBV4-1 and TRBJ2-5; D could derive from TRBD1 or TRBD2 (5 bases each). With 0 bases removed from V and 9 bases from J, the gap between germline ends came to 11 bases. Germline CDR1 reads MGHRA; CDR2 reads YSYEKL. The CDR3 covers 13 residues. The CDR3 nucleotides read TGCGCCAGCAGCCAAGATCACCTGGGGGCCCAGTACTTC. It yields the protein CASSQDHLGAQYF.

The V gene is TRBV19, the J gene TRBJ2-6; D is possibly TRBD1 (6 bases). The germline V and J ends were trimmed by 5 bases and 2 bases, with 22 bases remaining between them. CDR3 length equals 19 residues. CDR1 and CDR2 from the germline V gene are LNHDA and SQIVND (reference sequence). CDR3 in DNA: TGTGCCAGTAGTCTCAGGGCCCCCGCTACAGGGACTGGGGCCAACGTCCTGACTTTC. Translation gives CASSLRAPATGTGANVLTF.

The rearrangement uses TRBV5-4 and TRBJ2-2; TRBD1 is a possible D gene (6 bases). This CDR3 is built from 15 residues. In germline, CDR1 is SGHNT, CDR2 YYREEE (reference sequence). Trimming removed 4 bases at V and 0 bases at J, with 10 bases between. CDR3 sequence: CASSPQGSNTGELFF. As DNA, the CDR3 is TGTGCCAGCAGCCCACAGGGTTCGAACACCGGGGAGCTGTTTTTT.

The V call is TRBV11-2, the J call TRBJ2-1; 9 bases map to TRBD1. The CDR3 loop spans 16 amino acids. The germline V gene encodes CDR1 SGHAT and CDR2 FQNNGV. Trimming at V came to 5 bases and at J to 12 bases, leaving 17 bases not matched to a gene. This CDR3 reads CASSSVTGQGPRGQFF. The CDR3 region has the DNA TGTGCCAGCAGCAGCGTGACGGGACAGGGCCCTAGAGGGCAGTTCTTC.

This chain uses TRBV7-3 with TRBJ2-1, with TRBD2 matching 7 bases. The CDR3 consists of 15 residues. V lost 1 base to trimming and J lost 6 bases; unmatched junction nucleotides: 6. Per germline, CDR1 SGHTA and CDR2 FQGTGA. The CDR3 reads CASSLKYGGSNEQFF. The CDR3 region has the DNA TGTGCCAGCAGCTTAAAGTACGGCGGGAGCAATGAGCAGTTCTTC.

The rearrangement joins TRBV2 to TRBJ2-7; 7 positions agree with TRBD1. Germline V gene lookup returns CDR1 SNHLY and CDR2 FYNNEI. V lost 5 bases and J lost 3; bases outside the gene matches: 7. The CDR3 extends over 14 amino acids. Here the CDR3 DNA reads TGTGCCAGCAGTTTGAGACAGGGAGTCTACGAGCAGTACTTC. Translating gives CASSLRQGVYEQYF.

This chain's CDR3 is CAWSHPPTDTQYF. In DNA, the CDR3 is TGTGCCTGGAGTCATCCACCCACAGATACGCAGTATTTT. The chain joins TRBV30 to TRBJ2-3; D unclear. This CDR3 region has 13 residues. The V gene lost 2 bases and the J gene lost 2 bases, with 8 bases spanning the gap. CDR1 GTSNPN and CDR2 SVGIG come from the germline V gene (reference sequence). Variable domain in full (rest from reference TRBV30 and TRBJ2-3): SQTIHQWPATLVQPVGSPLSLECTVEGTSNPNLYWYRQAAGRGLQLLFYSVGIGQISSEVPQNLSASRPQDRQFILSSKKLLLSDSGFYLCAWSHPPTDTQYFGPGTRLTVL.

V usage is TRBV14 and J usage is TRBJ2-7; D unclear. Trimming pared 4 bases from V and 0 bases from J, leaving 13 bases between. CDR3 length: 15 amino acids. The germline V gene has CDR1 SGHDN and CDR2 FVKESK. Written as DNA, the CDR3 is TGTGCCAGCAGCCCCGGGCCTAGACTCTCCTACGAGCAGTACTTC. It yields the protein CASSPGPRLSYEQYF.

Only a few counts were recorded for this clone. This chain joins TRBV19 and TRBJ1-1, with D unresolved. Germline CDR1 LNHDA, CDR2 SQIVND (reference sequence). The CDR3 length is 11 residues. Trimming took 3 bases from V and 6 from J, leaving 5 bases between them. The chain's CDR3 is CASSIFAEAFF. CDR3 bases: TGTGCCAGTAGTATTTTCGCTGAAGCTTTCTTT.

The chain couples TRBV6-1 to TRBJ2-4; TRBD1 aligns across 10 bases. Germline assignment: CDR1 MNHNS and CDR2 SASEGT. J was trimmed by 7 bases and V by 5 bases; bases with no gene match: 5. CDR3 length: 14 amino acids. CDR3 in amino acids: CASSNQDRGNIQYF. CDR3 nucleotides: TGTGCCAGCAGTAACCAGGACAGGGGGAACATTCAGTACTTC.

V is TRBV6-5 and J is TRBJ2-2; 8 bases line up with TRBD2. The CDR3 is made up of 14 amino acids. After removal of 10 bases from V and 1 base from J, the junction contained 5 bases not matched to a gene. Germline V gene lookup returns CDR1 MNHEY and CDR2 SVGAGI. The chain's CDR3 is CATKRGWNTGELFF. The CDR3 coding sequence is TGTGCCACGAAGCGGGGGTGGAACACCGGGGAGCTGTTTTTT.

This clone was picked up a small number of times. V usage is TRBV30 and J usage is TRBJ1-6; perhaps TRBD1 as D (5 bases). Trimming left V 5 bases short and J 8 bases short, with 13 bases between. This CDR3 region has 13 residues. CDR1 is GTSNPN, CDR2 SVGIG, per germline (reference sequence). The CDR3 protein is CAWEGRIDSPLHF. The CDR3 DNA sequence: TGTGCCTGGGAGGGACGGATTGATTCACCCCTCCACTTT.

This chain joins TRBV16 and TRBJ2-3, with 8 bases matching TRBD2. Germline trimming cut 4 bases from V and 6 bases from J; bases unmatched to any gene: 18. This CDR3 contains 18 residues. CDR1 and CDR2 (germline): KGHSY, FQNENV. Here the CDR3 DNA reads TGTGCCAGCAGCCGCCTTCTACTAGAAGCGGGAGTAACGGATACGCAGTATTTT. This encodes CASSRLLLEAGVTDTQYF.

The DNA of the CDR3 is TGTGCCAGCAGCGTAGAACAGGGGACCGGGGAGCTGTTTTTT. Protein sequence: CASSVEQGTGELFF. The chain combines TRBV9 with TRBJ2-2; 7 bases are a match to TRBD1. The trim removed 0 bases at V and 5 bases at J, leaving 1 base unmatched. The germline V gene has CDR1 SGDLS and CDR2 YYNGEE. CDR3 size: 14 residues. The entire variable domain, with the rest obtained from reference TRBV9 and TRBJ2-2, is as follows: DSGVTQTPKHLITATGQRVTLRCSPRSGDLSVYWYQQSLDQGLQFLIQYYNGEERAKGNILERFSAQQFPDLHSELNLSSLELGDSALYFCASSVEQGTGELFFGEGSRLTVL.

The chain couples TRBV30 to TRBJ1-2; D is perhaps TRBD1 (5 bases). The CDR3 covers 12 residues. In germline, CDR1 is GTSNPN, CDR2 SVGIG (reference sequence). With 2 bases removed from V and 8 bases from J, the gap between germline ends came to 12 bases. CDR3 coding DNA: TGTGCCTGGAGTTACGGGGGAGAGGGCTACACCTTC. Translating it yields CAWSYGGEGYTF.

The chain has TRBV2 and TRBJ1-2; TRBD1 matches 8 bases. Germline V gene sequence: CDR1 SNHLY, CDR2 FYNNEI. This CDR3 has 13 residues. Trimming cost V 6 bases and J 2 bases; bases outside gene matches: 2. This chain's CDR3 is CASSRQGNYGYTF. The CDR3 region has the DNA TGTGCCAGCAGCCGACAGGGGAACTATGGCTACACCTTC.

The chain combines TRBV6-1 with TRBJ1-1, with D unclear. CDR3 length: 13 amino acids. Deletions cut 4 bases from V and 8 bases from J, with 14 bases between. Per germline, CDR1 MNHNS and CDR2 SASEGT. DNA of the CDR3: TGTGCCAGCAGTGGATCTTTGGAGAGAGAAGCTTTCTTT. Translating gives CASSGSLEREAFF.

This clone turned up a few times. The chain is built from TRBV4-1 and TRBJ1-1; D not certain. CDR1 is MGHRA, CDR2 YSYEKL, per germline. The CDR3 is 17 residues long. V was clipped by 0 bases and J by 1 base, with 15 bases between them. DNA for the CDR3: TGCGCCAGCAGCCAAGATAAGGGCTTAGTAGGGAACACTGAAGCTTTCTTT. Translation gives CASSQDKGLVGNTEAFF.

The J gene is TRBJ2-2, the V gene TRBV2, with D perhaps matching TRBD2 (6 bases). This CDR3 spans 15 amino acids. Per germline, CDR1 SNHLY and CDR2 FYNNEI. The V end lost 8 bases, the J end lost 7 bases, and 20 bases lay between the germline ends. CDR3 sequence reads: CASRRGGPGGGELFF. In DNA, the CDR3 is TGTGCCAGCCGAAGGGGAGGACCCGGAGGCGGGGAGCTGTTTTTT.

Only a few counts were recorded for this clone. The CDR3: CSVEDPEGFGYTF. The CDR3 DNA reads TGCAGCGTTGAAGATCCTGAAGGGTTCGGCTACACCTTC. The chain links TRBV29-1 to TRBJ1-2; D remains ambiguous. This CDR3 contains 13 residues. The V and J ends lost 0 bases and 8 bases respectively, with 13 bases between them. The germline V gene has CDR1 SQVTM and CDR2 ANQGSEA.

CDR3 sequence: CASSLEASNEKLFF. The DNA of the CDR3 is TGCGCCAGCAGCTTAGAGGCCTCGAATGAAAAACTGTTTTTT. The chain links TRBV5-1 to TRBJ1-4; no reliable D call. Trimming cost V 2 bases and J 5 bases, with 10 bases left between them. Germline V CDR1 and CDR2: SGHRS, YFSETQ. The CDR3 totals 14 residues. The full variable domain, with the rest looked up from reference TRBV5-1 and TRBJ1-4, is KAGVTQTPRYLIKTRGQQVTLSCSPISGHRSVSWYQQTPGQGLQFLFEYFSETQRNKGNFPGRFSGRQFSNSRSEMNVSTLELGDSALYLCASSLEASNEKLFFGSGTQLSVL.

V usage is TRBV19 and J usage is TRBJ2-3; no definite D call. The V end lost 3 bases, the J end lost 4 bases, and 17 bases lay between the germline ends. The germline V gene has CDR1 LNHDA and CDR2 SQIVND (reference sequence). CDR3 length: 16 residues. CDR3 protein: CASSMVSAPRADTQYF. The CDR3 nucleotides read TGTGCCAGTAGTATGGTATCGGCCCCTCGGGCAGATACGCAGTATTTT.